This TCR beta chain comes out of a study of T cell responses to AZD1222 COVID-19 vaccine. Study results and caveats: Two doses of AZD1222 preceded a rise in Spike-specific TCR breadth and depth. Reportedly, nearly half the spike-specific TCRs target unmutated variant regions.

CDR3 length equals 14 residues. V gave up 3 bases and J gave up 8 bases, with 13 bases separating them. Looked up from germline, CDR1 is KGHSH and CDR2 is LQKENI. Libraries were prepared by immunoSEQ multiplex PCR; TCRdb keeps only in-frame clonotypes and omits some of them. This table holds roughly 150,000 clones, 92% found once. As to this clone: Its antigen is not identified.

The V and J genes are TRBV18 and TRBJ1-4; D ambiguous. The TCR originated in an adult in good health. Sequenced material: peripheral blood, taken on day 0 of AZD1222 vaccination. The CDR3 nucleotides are TGTGCCAGCTCACCCCGATCTGAGGGCGAAAAACTGTTTTTT. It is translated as CASSPRSEGEKLFF.